This T cell receptor beta chain was identified during a study of human T cells and chemical hapten exposure. In the study overall: Patients' scalps got diphenylcyclopropenone weekly throughout the approximately 25-week study. TCR yield per sample varied, mainly due to pooled library volumes.

Time point here: patch test 1, 2 weeks after DPC sensitization. Treatment of the sample: therapeutic diphenylcyclopropenone sensitization with weekly scalp DPC. Deletions cut 0 bases from V and 0 bases from J, with 15 bases between. Germline CDR1 reads SGHTA; CDR2 reads FQGNSA. The CDR3 is 19 residues long. Attachment of unique molecular identifiers to individual cDNA molecules was performed in the library. TCRdb redid the calling of the RACE reads with MiXCR, one entry per CDR3 protein. Found here are 380,000 or so distinct CDR3 sequences, approximately 5% of them singletons; the top ten hold under 3%.

The receptor was derived from a woman between 45 and 65 years old with alopecia areata. Some clones in this sample may be carry-over from other donors' samples. Sequencing was performed on whole blood, taken in connection with sensitization to the hapten diphenylcyclopropenone (DPC). The chain has TRBV7-2 and TRBJ2-6, with D possibly TRBD1 on 5 matching bases. DNA for the CDR3: TGTGCCAGCAGCTTAGCGCTTCGACAGATTTACTCTGGGGCCAACGTCCTGACTTTC. Translated: CASSLALRQIYSGANVLTF.